A selection of T cell receptor beta chains follows, all from one sample in a study of blood T cell repertoires in COVID-19. This table comes from immunoSEQ multiplex PCR, and its TCRdb copy is limited to in-frame clones, with some not included. The table includes around 130,000 clones, around 85% detected once. The source material was peripheral blood. These receptors came from a woman in her forties or fifties who had recovered from COVID-19. Both conserved end residues are part of each CDR3. A D gene is named only where the DNA matches it firmly. Not all rows give a size; the values are once, few, many and, for expanded clones, a class.

j_gene: TRBJ2-1; v_gene: TRBV7-3; abundance: -; d_gene: -; CDR3nt: TGTGCCAGCAGCTTATCACAGTCCTCCTACAATGAGCAGTTCTTC; CDR3aa: CASSLSQSSYNEQFF
j_gene: TRBJ1-4; v_gene: TRBV19; abundance: -; d_gene: -; CDR3nt: TGTGCCAGTAGTTTGTTCCAGCGAGCAACTAATGAAAAACTGTTTTTT; CDR3aa: CASSLFQRATNEKLFF
j_gene: TRBJ2-1; v_gene: TRBV19; abundance: -; d_gene: -; CDR3nt: TGTGCCAGTATGGACACATTGGGGTTAAGGAATGAGCAGTTCTTC; CDR3aa: CASMDTLGLRNEQFF
j_gene: TRBJ1-1; v_gene: TRBV19; abundance: -; d_gene: TRBD1; CDR3nt: TGTGCCAGTAGCCCCACAAACCCGGGAGGGGGCCCTGAAGCTTTCTTT; CDR3aa: CASSPTNPGGGPEAFF
j_gene: TRBJ1-2; v_gene: TRBV6-5; abundance: -; d_gene: -; CDR3nt: TGTGCCAGCAGACTGTCAAGTCGGGGAGCCTATGGCTACACCTTC; CDR3aa: CASRLSSRGAYGYTF
j_gene: TRBJ1-2; v_gene: TRBV30; abundance: -; d_gene: -; CDR3nt: TGTGCCTGGAGATTCGCACAAAGTGGCTACACCTTC; CDR3aa: CAWRFAQSGYTF
j_gene: TRBJ2-7; v_gene: TRBV30; abundance: -; d_gene: -; CDR3nt: TGTGCCTGGAGTGTTCGAGGCTACGAGCAGTACTTC; CDR3aa: CAWSVRGYEQYF
j_gene: TRBJ1-2; v_gene: TRBV4-1; abundance: -; d_gene: -; CDR3nt: TGCGCCAGCAGCCAAGACACGGGGGTCCGAGGCTACACCTTC; CDR3aa: CASSQDTGVRGYTF
j_gene: TRBJ2-1; v_gene: TRBV21-1; abundance: -; d_gene: -; CDR3nt: TGTGCCAGCAGCATCCCGAGGACAGGTATTAGTGAGCAGTTCTTC; CDR3aa: CASSIPRTGISEQFF
j_gene: TRBJ2-3; v_gene: TRBV5-6; abundance: -; d_gene: TRBD1; CDR3nt: TGTGCCAGCAGCTTCGGGACAGGGGGCGGCACAGATACGCAGTATTTT; CDR3aa: CASSFGTGGGTDTQYF
j_gene: TRBJ2-1; v_gene: TRBV5-1; abundance: once; d_gene: -; CDR3nt: TGCGCCAGCAGCTTGGTTGTGGGAGACAATGAGCAGTTCTTC; CDR3aa: CASSLVVGDNEQFF
j_gene: TRBJ2-5; v_gene: TRBV2; abundance: -; d_gene: TRBD1; CDR3nt: TGTGCCAGCAGCAGAGGGGGCCGAGAGACCCAGTACTTC; CDR3aa: CASSRGGRETQYF
j_gene: TRBJ1-2; v_gene: TRBV19; abundance: -; d_gene: -; CDR3nt: TGTGCCAGTAGCCTCGGTGTGGGCTACACCTTC; CDR3aa: CASSLGVGYTF
j_gene: TRBJ1-1; v_gene: TRBV6-5; abundance: -; d_gene: -; CDR3nt: TGTGCCAGCACCACGGGACATCCGAACACTGAAGCTTTCTTT; CDR3aa: CASTTGHPNTEAFF
j_gene: TRBJ2-5; v_gene: TRBV18; abundance: -; d_gene: -; CDR3nt: TGTGCCAGCTCACCCTTTTCAAGGGACTTCCAAGAGACCCAGTACTTC; CDR3aa: CASSPFSRDFQETQYF
j_gene: TRBJ1-5; v_gene: TRBV30; abundance: -; d_gene: -; CDR3nt: TGTGCCTGGAGACCCACGGGGAGCAATCAGCCCCAGCATTTT; CDR3aa: CAWRPTGSNQPQHF
j_gene: TRBJ2-1; v_gene: TRBV7-3; abundance: -; d_gene: TRBD2; CDR3nt: TGTGCCAGCAGCTTAATGGCTTTGGCTAGCGGGAGAGACAATGAGCAGTTCTTC; CDR3aa: CASSLMALASGRDNEQFF
j_gene: TRBJ2-3; v_gene: TRBV5-1; abundance: -; d_gene: -; CDR3nt: TGCGCCAGCAGCTTGGACCGCCCAGGCTGGCAGTATTTT; CDR3aa: CASSLDRPGWQYF
j_gene: TRBJ1-2; v_gene: TRBV27; abundance: -; d_gene: -; CDR3nt: TGTGCCAGCAGTTTATCATCAGGGCTCTATGGCTACACCTTC; CDR3aa: CASSLSSGLYGYTF
j_gene: TRBJ2-3; v_gene: TRBV9; abundance: -; d_gene: -; CDR3nt: TGTGCCAGCTCACGCAGAGATACGCAGTATTTT; CDR3aa: CASSRRDTQYF
j_gene: TRBJ1-2; v_gene: TRBV15; abundance: few; d_gene: TRBD1; CDR3nt: TGTGCCACCACGGACAGGGGGCGCGGCTATGGCTACACCTTC; CDR3aa: CATTDRGRGYGYTF
j_gene: TRBJ1-1; v_gene: TRBV5-8; abundance: -; d_gene: -; CDR3nt: TGTGCCAGCAGCTTTGGACAGTCCTTT; CDR3aa: CASSFGQSF
j_gene: TRBJ2-1; v_gene: TRBV5-1; abundance: -; d_gene: TRBD1; CDR3nt: TGCGCCAGCAGCTGGGGTGGGACAGGGCCTGAGCAGTTCTTC; CDR3aa: CASSWGGTGPEQFF
j_gene: TRBJ2-5; v_gene: TRBV5-5; abundance: once; d_gene: TRBD2; CDR3nt: TGTGCCAGCAGCTTGGCGCTAGCGGGGGGGCTCGTAGTGGAGACCCAGTACTTC; CDR3aa: CASSLALAGGLVVETQYF
j_gene: TRBJ2-3; v_gene: TRBV6-5; abundance: -; d_gene: TRBD2; CDR3nt: TGTGCCAGCAGGCGGGGGGGAGATACGCAGTATTTT; CDR3aa: CASRRGGDTQYF
j_gene: TRBJ2-1; v_gene: TRBV6-4; abundance: -; d_gene: TRBD2; CDR3nt: TGTGCCAGCAGCATCAGGGCGGGAGGGATGGATGAGCAGTTCTTC; CDR3aa: CASSIRAGGMDEQFF
j_gene: TRBJ2-1; v_gene: TRBV11-3; abundance: -; d_gene: TRBD2; CDR3nt: TGTGCCAGCAGCGGAGGGCGGGAGGGACGGAATGAGCAGTTCTTC; CDR3aa: CASSGGREGRNEQFF
j_gene: TRBJ2-1; v_gene: TRBV19; abundance: -; d_gene: TRBD2; CDR3nt: TGTGCCAGTAATAGCGGGAGGGCATTTTACAATGAGCAGTTCTTC; CDR3aa: CASNSGRAFYNEQFF